This entry describes one T cell receptor beta chain. The same CDR3 can be traced to other DNA sequences in this sample. The sort gate was single viable CD3+CD4+CD8-CD45RO+ cells for memory CD4+ T cells. The sample comes from a study of memory CD4+ T cells and cytomegalovirus serostatus. Per the germline V gene, CDR1 is SGHKS and CDR2 is YYEKEE (reference sequence). V was clipped by 0 bases and J by 4 bases, with 5 bases between them. The CDR3 length is 13 residues. In the authors' methods: Out-of-frame sequences were removed, leaving about 2.2 million distinct TCRbeta sequences. Using immunoSEQ multiplex PCR, the repertoire was profiled, and TCRdb retains in-frame clones only, with some absent. V, J and clone size reflect that table, while D and trimming were determined from the DNA. The profile shows under 70,000 clones, 81% of them singletons.

This sequence was found in an adult in good health and CMV-seronegative. Input material: memory CD4+ T cells from blood. V usage is TRBV5-5 and J usage is TRBJ1-5; the D gene is possibly TRBD1 (5 bases). The CDR3 protein is CASSLGQNQPQHF. The DNA of the CDR3 is TGTGCCAGCAGCTTGGGACAGAATCAGCCCCAGCATTTT. Based on the CDR3 plus reference TRBV5-5 and TRBJ1-5, the full variable domain is DAGVTQSPTHLIKTRGQQVTLRCSPISGHKSVSWYQQVLGQGPQFIFQYYEKEERGRGNFPDRFSARQFPNYSSELNVNALLLGDSALYLCASSLGQNQPQHFGDGTRLSIL.